These 8 T cell receptor beta chains were all obtained from the same sample, sequenced in a study of blood T cell repertoires in COVID-19. Some clones are missing from TCRdb's copy, which holds only in-frame ones; the method was immunoSEQ multiplex PCR. Among fewer than 200,000 clones listed, more than 80% were seen once. The sequenced sample was peripheral blood. The receptors originated from a woman over 75 with COVID-19, enrolled during active disease.

The rearrangement uses TRBV7-9 and TRBJ2-7; D ambiguous. Trimming cost V 8 bases and J 5 bases, with 13 bases left between them. The CDR3 has 12 amino acids. Germline-derived CDR1 and CDR2 are SEHNR and FQNEAQ (reference sequence). CDR3 nucleotides: TGTGCCAGCGCTAGGCTAGTCCACGAGCAGTACTTC. Translating gives CASARLVHEQYF.

This clone was picked up many times. This rearrangement joins TRBV10-3 to TRBJ1-5; D ambiguous. The germline CDR1 and CDR2 sequences are ENHRY and SYGVKD. The CDR3 loop spans 13 amino acids. The ends were cut back, 0 bases at V and 12 bases at J, with 12 bases in the middle. This chain's CDR3 is CAISESPRVGQHF. As DNA, the CDR3 is TGTGCCATCAGTGAGTCGCCCCGGGTGGGCCAGCATTTT.

The chain carries TRBV20-1 and TRBJ2-1, with D tentatively TRBD2 (6 bases). This CDR3 is 16 amino acids long. Trimming stripped 3 bases from V and 7 bases from J, with 22 bases between. Germline V lookup: CDR1 DFQATT, CDR2 SNEGSKA (reference sequence). The CDR3 spells CSASSSMGTDTNEQFF. The CDR3, as DNA: TGCAGTGCTAGTTCTTCGATGGGGACTGACACAAATGAGCAGTTCTTC.

V and J are TRBV24-1 and TRBJ2-2; D remains unclear. Trimming took off 5 bases at V and 0 bases at J, with 6 bases between the two ends. Germline-derived CDR1 and CDR2 are KGHDR and SFDVKD. The CDR3 contains 14 residues. The CDR3 DNA reads as TGTGCCACCAGTGGAGTACCGAACACCGGGGAGCTGTTTTTT. Translated: CATSGVPNTGELFF.

The chain is built from TRBV10-3 and TRBJ2-2, with D perhaps matching TRBD2 (6 bases). Looked up from germline, CDR1 is ENHRY and CDR2 is SYGVKD. V was clipped by 7 bases and J by 6 bases, with 12 bases between them. The CDR3 length is 13 residues. CDR3 region: CAITGGNAGELFF. The CDR3 DNA sequence: TGTGCCATCACCGGGGGTAACGCCGGGGAGCTGTTTTTT.

This clone was found once. The J gene is TRBJ2-7, the V gene TRBV2; TRBD2 is a possible D gene (5 bases). Germline assignment: CDR1 SNHLY and CDR2 FYNNEI. The CDR3 sequence is 15 residues long. Between the trimmed V and J ends, which lost 1 base and 0 bases, there was a span of 10 bases. The CDR3 bases are TGTGCCAGCAGTGAAGAGGCTAGCAGCTCCTACGAGCAGTACTTC. This translates into CASSEEASSSYEQYF.

This clone was counted only a few times. The J gene is TRBJ1-6, the V gene TRBV29-1, with 9 bases that match TRBD1. The germline CDR1 and CDR2 sequences are SQVTM and ANQGSEA. The ends lost 4 bases at V and 8 bases at J; junction bases unmatched: 3. The CDR3 extends over 13 amino acids. The CDR3 bases are TGCAGCGTTGGGGACAGGGCTGATTCACCCCTCCACTTT. Its translation is CSVGDRADSPLHF.

The V call is TRBV7-8, the J call TRBJ1-4; D perhaps matches TRBD1 (6 bases). This CDR3 region has 14 residues. With 5 bases removed from V and 8 bases from J, the gap between germline ends came to 15 bases. Looked up from germline, CDR1 is SGHVS and CDR2 is FQNEAQ. CDR3 amino acids: CASSQRGFQEKLFF. The CDR3 DNA reads TGTGCCAGCAGCCAGAGGGGGTTTCAAGAAAAACTGTTTTTT.